This T cell receptor (beta chain) comes out of a study of blood T cells in healthy people across ages. PCR was performed a second time for roughly 7 to 11 cycles using a sample-barcoded 5' primer and a J-beta primer mix. TCRdb re-derived calls from the 5' RACE reads in MiXCR, one entry per CDR3 protein. The repertoire holds some 800,000 distinct CDR3 sequences, with roughly 25% as singletons. There are 19 residues in the CDR3. Germline CDR1 is LNHNV and CDR2 is YYDKDF (reference sequence). The sample providers were healthy Caucasian people from Russia, aged roughly 6 to 90. This clonotype showed up just once. These sequences were also reported in another study, on T cells of mothers and their children. That study adds: Each child gave about 3 million TCR beta CDR3 reads (each mother, over 8.5 million).

The chain employs TRBV15 and TRBJ2-5; 8 positions agree with TRBD1. The tail of the sequence fits TRBJ2-1 better, so the J call may be wrong. Sample: blood. This sequence originates from a boy younger than 18 in good health. Written as DNA, the CDR3 is TGTGCCACCAGCCAGGGGGCCCGTTTAGGTAGTAGGGCCTACAATGAGCAGTTCTTC. Translating gives CATSQGARLGSRAYNEQFF.